This record looks at one T cell receptor beta chain sequence and its context. The sample belongs to a study of long-term antiretroviral therapy in people with HIV. The germline V gene has CDR1 MDHEN and CDR2 SYDVKM. V lost 4 bases and J lost 9, with 9 bases in between. The CDR3 spans 11 residues. Version v3.0 of the immunoSEQ assay was performed at survey level. Clones were read by immunoSEQ multiplex PCR, and TCRdb kept only the in-frame ones, dropping some. The sample contains some 22,000 clones, 70% to 90% of which appear only once. V is TRBV28 and J is TRBJ1-2, with no clear D. The TCR was taken from a man between 18 and 29 years old with HIV. The sequenced sample was unsorted PBMCs, obtained around 4 years after starting antiretroviral therapy. Here the CDR3 reads CASSSQWRYTF. CDR3 DNA sequence: TGTGCCAGCAGTTCGCAATGGCGCTACACCTTC.